The 4 T cell receptor beta chains listed next were all sequenced from one sample in a study of PD-1 blockade in classical Hodgkin lymphoma (dated by TCRdb to the early 2020s). In light of the paper, this sample's time point label describes: cycle 4 day 1 (C4D1), after more than 5 weeks of nivolumab. Every trial patient had relapsed following autologous stem cell transplantation, and prior brentuximab vedotin exposure was what differed among cohorts A, B and C. CD4+ T cells were purified from thawed PBMCs by magnetic negative selection with a Miltenyi CD4+ T cell isolation kit. Library method: the immunoSEQ multiplex PCR assay. The table comes from immuneACCESS by way of TCRdb, which keeps in-frame sequences with V and J called. Part of the clones is missing from these tables; in studies checked, under half for an unresolved V gene and the rest for unknown reasons. Present in this sample are under 20,000 clones, around 80% of which were seen just once. The biggest ten clones account for approximately 2.1% of the sample.

The sequencing used CD4+ T cells from blood, collected before the fourth cycle of nivolumab. The receptors here all came from a human donor with classical Hodgkin lymphoma.

This clone was observed once. V usage is TRBV4-3 and J usage is TRBJ2-7; 8 nucleotides match TRBD2. The CDR3 has 14 amino acids. Germline lookup yields CDR1 LGHNA and CDR2 YSLEER. V lost 9 bases, J lost 3 bases, and 10 bases stayed unmatched. Written as DNA, the CDR3 is TGCGCCAGGGATCGGGAGGGAATAAACTACGAGCAGTACTTC. Its translation is CARDREGINYEQYF.

The chain combines TRBV28 with TRBJ1-6; 9 bases agree with TRBD1. Germline CDR1 reads MDHEN; CDR2 reads SYDVKM. The CDR3 is 15 residues long. Trimming cost V 4 bases and J 9 bases; bases outside gene matches: 7. The CDR3 protein is CASSSAQGAGSPLHF. CDR3 DNA sequence: TGTGCCAGCAGTTCTGCACAGGGGGCAGGTTCACCCCTCCACTTT. Filled out from reference TRBV28 and TRBJ1-6, the complete variable domain reads DVKVTQSSRYLVKRTGEKVFLECVQDMDHENMFWYRQDPGLGLRLIYFSYDVKMKEKGDIPEGYSVSREKKERFSLILESASTNQTSMYLCASSSAQGAGSPLHFGNGTRLTVT.

The V and J genes are TRBV5-4 and TRBJ1-1, with no clear D. Germline V gene data show CDR1 as SGHNT and CDR2 as YYREEE (reference sequence). V lost 1 base, J lost 0 bases, and 10 bases lay in between. The CDR3 spans 15 residues. The CDR3 bases are TGTGCCAGCAGCTTGTCAGGAGTTATGAACACTGAAGCTTTCTTT. Protein sequence: CASSLSGVMNTEAFF.

The chain uses TRBV4-1 and TRBJ2-1, with 13 bases matching TRBD2. Germline assignment: CDR1 MGHRA and CDR2 YSYEKL. There are 17 residues in the CDR3. V lost 4 bases and J lost 8; bases outside the gene matches: 11. CDR3 DNA sequence: TGCGCCAGCAGCCTCACCCGAACTAGCGGGAGGGTCGATGAGCAGTTCTTC. It is translated as CASSLTRTSGRVDEQFF.